This TCR beta chain was documented in a study of T cells expressing NK-cell markers. Study-level background: Sorted CD3+CD56-NKG2C+, CD3+CD56+NKG2C- and CD3+CD56+NKG2C+ T cells were the source of the TCR beta repertoires.

As concerns this clonotype: Its target is not known.

Synthesis of TCR beta cDNA relied on 5'RACE template switching carrying UMIs. Reprocessing the 5' RACE reads, TCRdb reports a single entry for every CDR3 protein and omits DNA. This sample carries a few hundred thousand distinct CDR3 sequences, with around 5% going to the ten biggest clones. The CDR3 covers 16 residues. Looked up from germline, CDR1 is MDHEN and CDR2 is SYDVKM. General study findings and limits: CD8+ T cells in over five donors included dominant NKG2C+ clonotypes at roughly 1.0-7.5%. Similarly, these clonotypes led the CD3+CD56-NKG2C+ fraction as well in several donors.

The source of this sequence is a man aged 18 to 70 in good health. The chain has TRBV28 and TRBJ1-2; TCRdb designates TRBD1, a call that cannot be tested without DNA. The sample comprised blood T cells: a sorted CD56 or NKG2C T cell subset, CD4+ or CD8+ T cells, or bulk PBMC T cells (not recorded which). CDR3 sequence reads: CASRGGEVEEIHGYTF.